This paragraph covers one T cell receptor (beta chain) sequence. The data originate from a study of T cells in Graves' hyperthyroidism and ophthalmopathy. Unmatched junction bases numbered 3, after V lost 1 base and J lost 3 bases. CDR1 is SEHNR and CDR2 is FQNEAQ in the germline V gene (reference sequence). CDR3 length: 14 residues. RNA transcripts served as the template for amplifying TCR beta CDR3 regions. The HTBI primer set drove a first-round RT-PCR of the TCR CDR3. TCRdb passed the multiplex PCR reads through MiXCR, listing each CDR3 protein once. The top ten hold 8.2% of the sample, which has under 700,000 distinct CDR3 sequences, 40% to 55% seen once.

The sample was peripheral blood or thyroid tissue (not recorded which). The chain recombines TRBV7-9 with TRBJ2-7; 7 bases map to TRBD2. The source is a woman between 18 and 29 years old with Graves' hyperthyroidism. The CDR3 spells CASSLEGRDYEQYF. The CDR3 bases are TGTGCCAGCAGCTTAGAAGGGAGGGACTACGAGCAGTACTTC.